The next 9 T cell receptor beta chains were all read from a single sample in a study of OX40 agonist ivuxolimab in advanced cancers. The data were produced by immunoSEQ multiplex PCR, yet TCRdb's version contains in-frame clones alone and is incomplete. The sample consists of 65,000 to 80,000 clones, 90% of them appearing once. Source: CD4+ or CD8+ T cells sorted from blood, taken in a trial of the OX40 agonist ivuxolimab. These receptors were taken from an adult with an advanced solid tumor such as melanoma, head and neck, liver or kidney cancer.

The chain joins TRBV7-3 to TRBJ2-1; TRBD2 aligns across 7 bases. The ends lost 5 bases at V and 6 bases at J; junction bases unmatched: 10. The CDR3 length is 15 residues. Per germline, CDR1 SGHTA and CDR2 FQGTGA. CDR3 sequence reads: CASSIGGGSRNEQFF. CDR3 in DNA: TGTGCCAGCAGCATAGGCGGCGGGAGTCGCAATGAGCAGTTCTTC.

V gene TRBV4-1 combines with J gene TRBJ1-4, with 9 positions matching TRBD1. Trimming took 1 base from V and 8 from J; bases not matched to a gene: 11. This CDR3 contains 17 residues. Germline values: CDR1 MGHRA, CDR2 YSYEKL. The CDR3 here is CASSQVPGQGTGEKLFF. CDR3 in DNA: TGCGCCAGCAGCCAAGTCCCGGGACAGGGAACGGGCGAAAAACTGTTTTTT.

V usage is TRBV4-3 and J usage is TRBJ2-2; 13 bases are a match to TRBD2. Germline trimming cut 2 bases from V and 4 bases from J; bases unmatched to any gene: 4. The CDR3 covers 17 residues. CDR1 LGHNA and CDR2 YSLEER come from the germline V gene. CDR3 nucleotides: TGCGCCAGCAGCCAACCCGGACTAGCGGGAGCCACCGGGGAGCTGTTTTTT. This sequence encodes CASSQPGLAGATGELFF.

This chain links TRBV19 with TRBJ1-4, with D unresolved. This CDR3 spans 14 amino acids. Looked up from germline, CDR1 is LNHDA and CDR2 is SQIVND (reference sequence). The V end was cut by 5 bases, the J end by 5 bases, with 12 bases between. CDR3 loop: CASSPGRRNEKLFF. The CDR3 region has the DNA TGTGCCAGTAGTCCGGGTCGTCGAAATGAAAAACTGTTTTTT.

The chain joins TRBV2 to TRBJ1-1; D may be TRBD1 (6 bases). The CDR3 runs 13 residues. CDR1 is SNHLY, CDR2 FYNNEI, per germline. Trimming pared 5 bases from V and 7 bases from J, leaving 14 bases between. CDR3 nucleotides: TGTGCCAGCAGTCTGACAGGATTCGGTGAAGCTTTCTTT. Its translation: CASSLTGFGEAFF.

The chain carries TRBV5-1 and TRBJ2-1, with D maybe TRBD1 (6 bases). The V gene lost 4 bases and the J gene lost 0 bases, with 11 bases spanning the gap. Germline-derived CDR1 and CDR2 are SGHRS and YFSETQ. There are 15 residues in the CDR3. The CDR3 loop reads CASSLDRSSYNEQFF. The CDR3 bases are TGCGCCAGCAGCCTAGACAGGAGCTCCTACAATGAGCAGTTCTTC.

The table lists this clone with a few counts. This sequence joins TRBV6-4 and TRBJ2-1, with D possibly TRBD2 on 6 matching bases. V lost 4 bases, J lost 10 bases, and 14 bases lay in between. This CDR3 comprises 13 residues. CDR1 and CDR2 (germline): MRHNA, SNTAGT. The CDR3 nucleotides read TGTGCCAGCAGTGTTAGGTTGGAGGGAGAGCAGTTCTTC. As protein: CASSVRLEGEQFF.

Here the CDR3 reads CASSLAGVDYGYTF. As DNA, the CDR3 is TGTGCCAGCAGCTTAGCAGGGGTAGACTATGGCTACACCTTC. The J gene is TRBJ1-2, the V gene TRBV11-3, with TRBD1 as a possible D gene (6 bases). Trimming stripped 1 base from V and 3 bases from J, with 9 bases between. The CDR3 length is 14 residues. Germline lookup yields CDR1 SGHNT and CDR2 YENEEA.

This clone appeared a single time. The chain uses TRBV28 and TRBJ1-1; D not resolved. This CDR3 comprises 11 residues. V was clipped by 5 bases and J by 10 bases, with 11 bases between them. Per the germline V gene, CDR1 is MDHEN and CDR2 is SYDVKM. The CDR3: CASSQRTPAFF. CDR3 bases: TGTGCCAGCAGTCAGAGGACCCCAGCTTTCTTT.